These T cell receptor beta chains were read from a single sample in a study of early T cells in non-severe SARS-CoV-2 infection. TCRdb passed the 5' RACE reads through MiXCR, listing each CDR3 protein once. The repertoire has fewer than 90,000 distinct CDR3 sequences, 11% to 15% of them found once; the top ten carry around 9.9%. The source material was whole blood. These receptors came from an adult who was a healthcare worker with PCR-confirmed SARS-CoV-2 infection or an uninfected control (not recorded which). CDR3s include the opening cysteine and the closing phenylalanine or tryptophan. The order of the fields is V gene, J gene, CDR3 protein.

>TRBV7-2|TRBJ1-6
CASSLEQNNSPLHF
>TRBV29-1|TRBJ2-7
CSVRLAHGEQYF
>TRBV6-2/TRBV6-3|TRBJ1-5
CASSYRAGRTQPQHF
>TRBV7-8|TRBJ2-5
CASSPRGGLETQYF
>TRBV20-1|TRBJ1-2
CSARRVLWSGQGLLENGYTF
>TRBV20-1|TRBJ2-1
CSARDRGVYNEQFF
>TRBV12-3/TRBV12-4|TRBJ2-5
CASRIGGVAETQYF
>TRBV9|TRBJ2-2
CASSPRGRGSTGELFF
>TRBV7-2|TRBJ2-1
CASSLWGGYYNEQFF
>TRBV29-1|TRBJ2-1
CSVDEGNEQFF
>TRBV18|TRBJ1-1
CASSPPGGYAEAFF
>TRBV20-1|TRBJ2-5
CSAREPISGGLETQYF
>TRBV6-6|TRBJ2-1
CASSYSNEQFF
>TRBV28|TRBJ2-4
CASSLTGYRQYF
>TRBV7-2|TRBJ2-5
CASSLNGGGETQYF
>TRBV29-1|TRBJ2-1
CSVLLAGTYNEQFF
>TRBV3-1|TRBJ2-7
CASSPTGGQQYF
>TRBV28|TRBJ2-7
CASSLRREQYF
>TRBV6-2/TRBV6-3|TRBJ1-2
CASSYDWGGYGYTF
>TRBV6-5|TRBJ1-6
CASSRGQTSSPLHF
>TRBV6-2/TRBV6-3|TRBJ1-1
CASRIDGMNTEAFF
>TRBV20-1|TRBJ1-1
CSARTGLREAFF
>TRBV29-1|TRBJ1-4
CSAGGTANEKLFF
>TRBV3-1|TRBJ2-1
CASSQDSGQVLINNEQFF
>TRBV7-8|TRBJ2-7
CASSFTGTTAPNEQYF
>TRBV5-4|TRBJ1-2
CASSNQAGGRNYGYTF
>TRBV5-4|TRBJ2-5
CASGQVQETQYF
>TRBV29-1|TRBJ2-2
CSVGRGPNTGELFF
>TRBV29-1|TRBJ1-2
CSVAGTGYRGYTF
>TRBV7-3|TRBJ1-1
CASSLIPETTEAFF
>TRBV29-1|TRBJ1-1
CSVSRGQGNTEAFF
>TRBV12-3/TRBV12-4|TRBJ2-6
CASSFLDTGANVLTF